This T cell receptor beta chain was sequenced during a study of Ad26.COV2.S vaccination and SARS-CoV-2 variants. The germline V gene has CDR1 SGHTA and CDR2 FQGNSA. After removal of 4 bases from V and 7 bases from J, the junction contained 5 bases not matched to a gene. The CDR3 is 13 residues long. Treatment defined: around 19 received Ad26.COV2.S at low or high dose, single or two shots; 5 received placebo; per-sample allocation not given. Each sample was drawn 63 days after the first injection (of vaccine or placebo). Clones were read by immunoSEQ multiplex PCR, and TCRdb kept only the in-frame ones, dropping some. The sample contains hundreds of thousands of clones, around nine tenths of which appear only once.

The sequencing here drew on peripheral blood, taken in a trial of Ad26.COV2.S vaccine versus placebo. The chain uses TRBV7-2 and TRBJ2-7, with TRBD1 matching 9 bases. This receptor was identified in a person between 18 and 65 years old who received the Ad26.COV2.S COVID-19 vaccine or a placebo. The CDR3 spells CASSSHRGLEQYF. CDR3 in DNA: TGTGCCAGCAGCTCACACAGGGGGCTTGAGCAGTACTTC.